Listed below are T cell receptor beta chains from one sample, sequenced in a study of CD8+ T cells in alopecia areata. Generated by immunoSEQ multiplex PCR, the TCRdb table keeps only in-frame clones and is missing some. The table includes approximately 180,000 clones, approximately 55% detected once. The starting material was CD8+ T cells sorted from blood, obtained at week 24, from a patient treated with tofacitinib. The receptors derive from a human donor with alopecia areata. Each CDR3 is given with its conserved first and last residue. Fields, in order: V gene, D gene, clone size, J gene, CDR3 protein, CDR3 DNA. The D gene is left open where the match is weak. Where a row states a size, it is once, few, many or the class of an expanded clone; other rows omit it.

TRBV10-3	NA	NA	TRBJ2-1	CAIWGDNEQFF	TGTGCCATCTGGGGCGACAATGAGCAGTTCTTC
TRBV11-2	TRBD1	NA	TRBJ2-7	CASSLVSGTGGEQYF	TGTGCCAGCAGCTTAGTTTCCGGGACAGGGGGCGAGCAGTACTTC
TRBV27	TRBD1	NA	TRBJ1-2	CASGQGIGYTF	TGTGCCAGCGGACAGGGTATTGGCTACACCTTC
TRBV7-9	TRBD1	NA	TRBJ2-7	CASSLDRGHEQYF	TGTGCCAGCAGCCTCGACAGGGGGCACGAGCAGTACTTC
TRBV9	NA	NA	TRBJ2-3	CASSLTGTTADTQYF	TGTGCCAGCAGCCTGACAGGGACTACTGCAGATACGCAGTATTTT
TRBV13	NA	once	TRBJ2-1	CASSLDRNSNNEQFF	TGTGCCAGCAGCTTAGACAGAAACTCCAACAATGAGCAGTTCTTC
TRBV6-6	NA	NA	TRBJ1-1	CASSLGTVNTEAFF	TGTGCCAGCAGCCTAGGGACGGTGAACACTGAAGCTTTCTTT
TRBV30	NA	NA	TRBJ2-3	CAWSPLVGADTQYF	TGTGCCTGGAGCCCACTAGTTGGGGCAGATACGCAGTATTTT
TRBV6-5	TRBD1	NA	TRBJ1-1	CASSYSGQPNTEAFF	TGTGCCAGCAGTTACTCGGGACAGCCGAACACTGAAGCTTTCTTT
TRBV4-3	NA	NA	TRBJ2-3	CASSRVRAGRSTDTQYF	TGCGCCAGCAGCCGGGTCCGTGCGGGTCGAAGCACAGATACGCAGTATTTT
TRBV11-3	TRBD1	NA	TRBJ2-7	CASSPRDSSYEQYF	TGTGCCAGCAGCCCCAGGGACAGCTCCTACGAGCAGTACTTC
TRBV12-5	NA	NA	TRBJ2-3	CASGLDEEEVTQYF	TGTGCTAGTGGTTTGGACGAGGAGGAGGTTACGCAGTATTTT
TRBV29-1	NA	NA	TRBJ1-1	CSVDVLWESMNTEAFF	TGCAGCGTTGATGTCTTGTGGGAGAGCATGAACACTGAAGCTTTCTTT
TRBV7-2	TRBD1	many	TRBJ2-7	CASSYDRGGEQYF	TGTGCCAGCAGCTACGACAGGGGCGGGGAGCAGTACTTC
TRBV2	TRBD1	NA	TRBJ2-6	CASSEEGGLSGANVLTF	TGTGCCAGCAGTGAAGAAGGGGGCCTTTCTGGGGCCAACGTCCTGACTTTC
TRBV30	NA	few	TRBJ1-1	CAWIKGYTTEAFF	TGTGCCTGGATAAAGGGTTACACCACTGAAGCTTTCTTT
TRBV30	NA	NA	TRBJ1-5	CAWSVDTDLIGNQPQHF	TGTGCCTGGAGTGTAGATACAGATTTAATAGGGAATCAGCCCCAGCATTTT
TRBV30	TRBD1	NA	TRBJ1-2	CASQGGAGYGYTF	TGTGCCTCCCAAGGGGGCGCTGGCTATGGCTACACCTTC
TRBV27	NA	NA	TRBJ1-2	CASRQQGGGYTF	TGTGCCAGCAGGCAGCAGGGTGGGGGCTACACCTTC
TRBV5-1	NA	few	TRBJ1-2	CASSLGQNYGYTF	TGCGCCAGCAGCTTGGGGCAGAACTATGGCTACACCTTC
TRBV13	TRBD2	NA	TRBJ2-1	CASSFPSGEGKQFF	TGTGCCAGCAGCTTCCCCAGCGGGGAGGGCAAGCAGTTCTTC
TRBV10-3	NA	NA	TRBJ1-6	CAISEGALGNSPLHF	TGTGCCATCAGTGAGGGGGCCCTAGGGAATTCACCCCTCCACTTT
TRBV6-1	NA	many	TRBJ2-3	CASSDRATATDTQYF	TGTGCCAGCAGTGATAGAGCGACAGCCACAGATACGCAGTATTTT
TRBV6-6	NA	NA	TRBJ1-1	CASSSLREATEAFF	TGTGCCAGCAGTTCCCTACGGGAGGCCACTGAAGCTTTCTTT
TRBV6-6	TRBD1	NA	TRBJ1-2	CASRRTGDTNYGYTF	TGTGCCAGCAGGCGGACAGGGGACACTAACTATGGCTACACCTTC
TRBV29-1	NA	NA	TRBJ1-2	CSVAPERYDGYTF	TGCAGCGTTGCCCCTGAGAGATATGATGGCTACACCTTC
TRBV29-1	NA	NA	TRBJ1-1	CSVVLGQRNTEAFF	TGCAGCGTTGTGTTAGGACAGAGGAACACTGAAGCTTTCTTT
TRBV6-1	TRBD1	NA	TRBJ2-3	CASSSGQRRTDTQYF	TGTGCCAGCAGTTCGGGACAGAGACGCACAGATACGCAGTATTTT
TRBV11-2	NA	NA	TRBJ2-1	CASSQRGYNEQFF	TGTGCCAGCAGCCAGAGGGGGTACAATGAGCAGTTCTTC
TRBV5-1	NA	NA	TRBJ2-3	CASSQDGRGTDTQYF	TGCGCCAGCAGCCAAGATGGGCGAGGAACAGATACGCAGTATTTT
TRBV7-3	NA	few	TRBJ1-5	CASSLRLVGIDQPQHF	TGTGCCAGCAGCCTCCGGCTAGTTGGAATTGATCAGCCCCAGCATTTT
TRBV6-1	TRBD2	NA	TRBJ2-1	CASSEPGGGVYEQFF	TGTGCCAGCAGTGAACCGGGCGGGGGGGTCTATGAGCAGTTCTTC
TRBV5-1	NA	NA	TRBJ2-2	CASSLTPDSSGELFF	TGCGCCAGCAGCCTCACCCCAGACAGCTCCGGGGAGCTGTTTTTT
TRBV29-1	NA	few	TRBJ2-3	CSVEEWGSDTQYF	TGCAGCGTTGAAGAATGGGGATCAGATACGCAGTATTTT
TRBV30	TRBD2	NA	TRBJ2-1	CAWSYERGRDNEQFF	TGTGCCTGGAGTTATGAGCGGGGGAGGGACAATGAGCAGTTCTTC
TRBV6-5	TRBD2	NA	TRBJ2-1	CASSAWGTRGNEQFF	TGTGCCAGCAGTGCTTGGGGGACTAGGGGCAATGAGCAGTTCTTC
TRBV7-7	NA	NA	TRBJ2-7	CASSLGPGYSYEQYF	TGTGCCAGCAGCTTAGGACCCGGGTACTCCTACGAGCAGTACTTC